The present entry profiles one TCR beta chain with its context. The identical CDR3 is also encoded by other nucleotide sequences in the sample. This record comes from a study of blood T cell repertoires in COVID-19. The CDR3 length is 13 residues. CDR1 is MNHEY and CDR2 is SVGEGT in the germline V gene. The V and J ends lost 3 bases and 5 bases respectively, with 10 bases between them. Assay: immunoSEQ multiplex PCR; the TCRdb copy retains only in-frame clones and omits some. The profile covers about 220,000 clones, with approximately 85% appearing a single time and 2% to 3% taken by the ten largest. V gene TRBV6-2 or TRBV6-3 combines with J gene TRBJ1-1; D remains unclear. The TCR originated in a woman aged 70-85 years with COVID-19, enrolled during active disease. Sequencing input: peripheral blood. The CDR3, as DNA: TGTGCCAGCAGTTATGGCGGGGTTACTGAAGCTTTCTTT. Translating gives CASSYGGVTEAFF.